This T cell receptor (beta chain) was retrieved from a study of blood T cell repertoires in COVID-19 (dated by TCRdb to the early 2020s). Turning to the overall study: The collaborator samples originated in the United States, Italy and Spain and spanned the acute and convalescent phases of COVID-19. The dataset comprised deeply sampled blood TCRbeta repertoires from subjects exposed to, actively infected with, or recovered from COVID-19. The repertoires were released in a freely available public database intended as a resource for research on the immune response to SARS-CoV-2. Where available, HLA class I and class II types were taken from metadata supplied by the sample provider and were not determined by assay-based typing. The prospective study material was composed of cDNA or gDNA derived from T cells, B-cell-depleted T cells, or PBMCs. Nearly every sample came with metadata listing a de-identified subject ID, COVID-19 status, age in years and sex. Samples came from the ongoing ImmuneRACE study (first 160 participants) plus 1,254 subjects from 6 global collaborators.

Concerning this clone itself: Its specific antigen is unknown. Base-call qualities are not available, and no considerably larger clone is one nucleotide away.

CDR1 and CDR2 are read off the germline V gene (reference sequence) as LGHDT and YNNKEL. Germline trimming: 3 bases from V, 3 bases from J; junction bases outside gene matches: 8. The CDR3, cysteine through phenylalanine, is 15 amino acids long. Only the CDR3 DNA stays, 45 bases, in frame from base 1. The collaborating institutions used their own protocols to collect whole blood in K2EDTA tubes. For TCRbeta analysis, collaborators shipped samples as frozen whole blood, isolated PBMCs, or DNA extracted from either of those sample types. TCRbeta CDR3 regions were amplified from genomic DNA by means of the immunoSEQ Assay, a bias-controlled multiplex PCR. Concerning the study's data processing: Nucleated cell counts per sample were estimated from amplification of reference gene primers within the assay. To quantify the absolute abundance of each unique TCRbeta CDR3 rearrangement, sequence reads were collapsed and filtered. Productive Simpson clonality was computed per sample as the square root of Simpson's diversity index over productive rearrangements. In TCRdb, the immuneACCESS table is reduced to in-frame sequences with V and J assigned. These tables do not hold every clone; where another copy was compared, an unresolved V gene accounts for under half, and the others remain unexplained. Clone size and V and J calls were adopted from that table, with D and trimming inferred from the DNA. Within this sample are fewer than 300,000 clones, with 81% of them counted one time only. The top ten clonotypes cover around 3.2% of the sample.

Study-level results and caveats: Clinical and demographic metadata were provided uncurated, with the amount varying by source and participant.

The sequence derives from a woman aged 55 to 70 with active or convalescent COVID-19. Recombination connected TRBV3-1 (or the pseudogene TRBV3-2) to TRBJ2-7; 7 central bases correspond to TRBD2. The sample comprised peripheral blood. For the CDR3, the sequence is CASSQGSGNHYEQYF. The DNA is TGTGCCAGCAGCCAGGGGAGCGGGAACCACTACGAGCAGTACTTC.